Listed here are 21 T cell receptor beta chains from one sample, sequenced in a study of cytomegalovirus exposure and HLA in healthy donors (dated by TCRdb to 2017 to 2019). Library preparation was by the immunoSEQ multiplex PCR assay. For the multiplex PCR, a mixture combining 60 forward primers for TCR Vbeta segments and 13 reverse primers for TCR Jbeta segments was used. TCRdb retrieved this table from immuneACCESS and kept in-frame rearrangements only. Not all clones are present; in checked studies, unresolved V genes account for under half, and no reason is known for the remainder. The sample records around 100,000 clones, 82% of which are singletons. The ten biggest clones cover about 2.7% of the sample. Material: PBMCs. The receptors shown here come from a young woman in good health and CMV-seronegative.

The chain has TRBV19 and TRBJ2-5; 10 bases agree with TRBD2. Trimming cost V 4 bases and J 2 bases; bases outside gene matches: 4. Germline-derived CDR1 and CDR2 are LNHDA and SQIVND (reference sequence). The CDR3 is 15 residues long. The CDR3 DNA follows: TGTGCCAGTAGTAAGCGGGAGGGGGAGCAAGAGACCCAGTACTTC. Its protein is CASSKREGEQETQYF.

This clone was picked up one time. The chain employs TRBV11-3 and TRBJ2-5; D not resolved. V lost 0 bases to trimming and J lost 5 bases, with 13 bases between them. Per the germline V gene, CDR1 is SGHNT and CDR2 is YENEEA. The CDR3 has 15 amino acids. The CDR3 is CASSLDTILGETQYF. CDR3 nucleotide sequence: TGTGCCAGCAGCTTAGACACTATCCTCGGGGAGACCCAGTACTTC.

V and J are TRBV11-2 and TRBJ2-2; the match to TRBD2 covers 7 bases. Germline CDR1 is SGHAT and CDR2 is FQNNGV. This CDR3 comprises 14 residues. The ends lost 3 bases at V and 6 bases at J; junction bases unmatched: 4. The CDR3 reads CASSFGLDPGELFF. CDR3 nucleotide sequence: TGTGCCAGCAGCTTCGGACTAGATCCCGGGGAGCTGTTTTTT.

Details on this clone: Other nucleotide sequences from this sample produce the same CDR3. The rearrangement joins TRBV7-9 to TRBJ2-2; D is possibly TRBD2 (5 bases). The CDR3 spans 16 residues. Germline-derived CDR1 and CDR2 are SEHNR and FQNEAQ (reference sequence). V lost 1 base and J 3 bases, leaving 12 bases between the germline ends. As DNA, the CDR3 is TGTGCCAGCAGCTTAGGGACTGGTTTTTACACCGGGGAGCTGTTTTTT. This sequence encodes CASSLGTGFYTGELFF.

For this clone: A read error may produce the germline difference seen at one junction end. This sequence joins TRBV6-1 and TRBJ1-5; D not resolved. Germline assignment: CDR1 MNHNS and CDR2 SASEGT. This CDR3 is 13 amino acids long. The CDR3 reads CANSEATGSPQHF. Written as DNA, the CDR3 is TGTGCCAACAGTGAAGCGACGGGGAGCCCCCAGCATTTT.

This clone occurred once. This sequence joins TRBV5-1 and TRBJ2-7; D ambiguous. There are 13 residues in the CDR3. Germline CDR1 reads SGHRS; CDR2 reads YFSETQ. V was trimmed by 0 bases and J by 1 base, leaving 5 bases between them. The CDR3 coding sequence is TGCGCCAGCAGCTTGGCAGTATCCTACGAGCAGTACTTC. As protein: CASSLAVSYEQYF.

This chain connects TRBV27 to TRBJ2-7; 8 bases match TRBD1. CDR1 and CDR2 from the germline V gene are MNHEY and SMNVEV (reference sequence). The CDR3 has 16 residues. V shed 5 bases, J shed 0 bases, and the junction held 9 bases outside the gene matches. DNA for the CDR3: TGTGCCAGCAGTCACAGTTCAACAGGGGGCTCCTACGAGCAGTACTTC. Its protein is CASSHSSTGGSYEQYF.

The genes are TRBV4-2 and TRBJ1-1; D is perhaps TRBD1 (6 bases). The germline V gene has CDR1 LGHNA and CDR2 YNFKEQ. The CDR3 is made up of 15 amino acids. Trimming shortened V by 4 bases and J by 0 bases, and 12 bases separated the two germline ends. CDR3 nucleotides: TGTGCCAGCAGCCGCGGACAGACGATGAACACTGAAGCTTTCTTT. Encoded protein: CASSRGQTMNTEAFF.

The V gene is TRBV5-1, the J gene TRBJ1-5; no clear D. CDR1 is SGHRS and CDR2 is YFSETQ in the germline V gene. The CDR3 is 13 amino acids. The V gene lost 2 bases and the J gene lost 3 bases, with 6 bases spanning the gap. CDR3 in amino acids: CASSFGLNQPQHF. The CDR3 DNA is TGCGCCAGCAGCTTTGGACTCAATCAGCCCCAGCATTTT.

The V gene is TRBV29-1, the J gene TRBJ2-5; 7 bases are shared with TRBD1. The CDR3 runs to 14 residues. V was pared by 4 bases and J by 5 bases, with 10 bases of the junction left unmatched. CDR1 is SQVTM and CDR2 is ANQGSEA in the germline V gene. CDR3 protein: CSVAARGRGETQYF. The CDR3 DNA sequence: TGCAGCGTTGCGGCAAGGGGGCGCGGGGAGACCCAGTACTTC. Looking up the rest from reference TRBV29-1 and TRBJ2-5 gives the full variable domain: SAVISQKPSRDICQRGTSLTIQCQVDSQVTMMFWYRQQPGQSLTLIATANQGSEATYESGFVIDKFPISRPNLTFSTLTVSNMSPEDSSIYLCSVAARGRGETQYFGPGTRLLVL.

The V call is TRBV19, the J call TRBJ2-7, with D possibly being TRBD1 (6 bases). Trimming pared 6 bases from V and 0 bases from J, leaving 9 bases between. Germline V gene sequence: CDR1 LNHDA, CDR2 SQIVND (reference sequence). The CDR3 extends over 13 amino acids. As DNA, the CDR3 is TGTGCCAGTAGCGAAGGGGGCTCCTACGAGCAGTACTTC. It codes for CASSEGGSYEQYF.

The CDR3 here is CAWTWTGGLGYTF. The CDR3 bases are TGTGCCTGGACCTGGACAGGGGGCCTCGGCTACACCTTC. The genes are TRBV30 and TRBJ1-2; TRBD1 aligns across 11 bases. The CDR3 contains 13 residues. Germline trimming cut 4 bases from V and 8 bases from J; bases unmatched to any gene: 6. Germline values: CDR1 GTSNPN, CDR2 SVGIG (reference sequence).

CDR3 in DNA: TGTGCCAGCAGCTTACTCGGACAGGGAATCTGGGAGACCCAGTACTTC. Amino acid sequence: CASSLLGQGIWETQYF. The chain combines TRBV7-6 with TRBJ2-5; TRBD1 matches at 8 bases. V shed 2 bases and J 5 bases; nucleotides not matched to a gene: 10. The CDR3 loop spans 16 amino acids. CDR1 SGHVS and CDR2 FNYEAQ come from the germline V gene.

V is TRBV5-1 and J is TRBJ2-1; 7 bases are shared with TRBD2. The V segment lost 0 bases and the J segment 7 bases; nucleotides outside the gene matches: 7. The length of the CDR3 is 15 residues. CDR1 is SGHRS, CDR2 YFSETQ, per germline. The CDR3 DNA is TGCGCCAGCAGCTTGGAGGGAGGGCCTCGGAATGAGCAGTTCTTC. This sequence encodes CASSLEGGPRNEQFF.

The chain combines TRBV27 with TRBJ1-1; D ambiguous. The V gene lost 6 bases and the J gene lost 7 bases, with 15 bases spanning the gap. This CDR3 has 13 residues. Looked up from germline, CDR1 is MNHEY and CDR2 is SMNVEV (reference sequence). In DNA form, the CDR3 reads TGTGCCAGCAGCGAGGTCCATTCCCATGAAGCTTTCTTT. It specifies CASSEVHSHEAFF.

This clone has only a few counts. The chain links TRBV10-1 to TRBJ1-5, with D possibly matching TRBD1 (6 bases). Germline loops: CDR1 WNHNN, CDR2 SYGVQD (reference sequence). CDR3 length equals 14 residues. V was trimmed by 6 bases and J by 1 base, leaving 10 bases between them. CDR3 coding DNA: TGCGCCAGCAGCCGGGACAAGAGCAATCAGCCCCAGCATTTT. It encodes CASSRDKSNQPQHF.

The chain employs TRBV9 and TRBJ1-1; D uncertain. V was shortened by 0 bases and J by 9 bases, with 9 bases between the two germline ends. The CDR3 length is 12 residues. Germline V CDR1 and CDR2: SGDLS, YYNGEE. The CDR3 region is CASSVDGKKAFF. In DNA form, the CDR3 reads TGTGCCAGCAGCGTAGATGGCAAGAAAGCTTTCTTT.

The V gene is TRBV4-1, the J gene TRBJ2-1; perhaps TRBD1 as D (6 bases). The V end lost 4 bases, the J end lost 1 base, and 11 bases lay between the germline ends. Germline V lookup: CDR1 MGHRA, CDR2 YSYEKL. This CDR3 has 15 amino acids. CDR3 sequence: CASSPDRKSYNEQFF. The CDR3 DNA is TGCGCCAGCAGCCCCGACAGGAAATCCTACAATGAGCAGTTCTTC.

In its sample, this clone was seen once. J is TRBJ1-1 and V is TRBV19, with a weak D call TRBD1 (6 bases). V was trimmed by 5 bases and J by 1 base, leaving 11 bases between them. The CDR3 sequence is 14 residues long. The germline V gene encodes CDR1 LNHDA and CDR2 SQIVND (reference sequence). The CDR3 spells CASSARTANTEAFF. In nucleotides, the CDR3 is TGTGCCAGTAGTGCCCGGACAGCGAACACTGAAGCTTTCTTT.

V is TRBV9 and J is TRBJ1-6; 8 bases fit TRBD1. CDR1 is SGDLS, CDR2 YYNGEE, per germline. Trimming cost V 4 bases and J 9 bases; bases outside gene matches: 12. This CDR3 spans 16 amino acids. In DNA, the CDR3 is TGTGCCAGCAGCTCCCCTCCCGGACAGGGTGGTTCACCCCTCCACTTT. Amino acids: CASSSPPGQGGSPLHF.

The CDR3 DNA is TGTGCCAGCAGTCACCTTGCGGGGGGAGGGGAGACCCAGTACTTC. It codes for CASSHLAGGGETQYF. The chain links TRBV6-1 to TRBJ2-5; the match to TRBD2 covers 8 bases. This CDR3 has 15 amino acids. J lost 5 bases, V lost 5 bases, and 10 bases had no gene match. Germline V gene lookup returns CDR1 MNHNS and CDR2 SASEGT.